A selection of T cell receptor beta chains follows, all from one sample in a study of neurological immune-mediated disorders. One entry per CDR3 protein results from TCRdb running MiXCR on the 5' RACE reads. The table has roughly 120,000 distinct CDR3 sequences, roughly 3.4% seen once. Material: PBMCs. These receptors all come from a woman aged 25 to 45 with multiple sclerosis. CDR3s leave out the opening cysteine and the closing phenylalanine or tryptophan.

>TRBV6-2/TRBV6-3|TRBJ2-5
ASGGGETQY
>TRBV27|TRBJ2-7
ASSLSLAGVYEQY
>TRBV20-1|TRBJ1-5
SAVDRGHFLNQPQH
>TRBV20-1|TRBJ2-7
SARIISGSSYEQY
>TRBV9|TRBJ1-6
ASSEAPTGGESPLH
>TRBV15|TRBJ2-2
ATSRGTVAFSGELF
>TRBV3-1|TRBJ2-5
ASSLSQGVRGQETQY
>TRBV7-2|TRBJ1-2
ASSPWTVRGYT
>TRBV6-6|TRBJ1-1
ATSTGVNTEAF
>TRBV20-1|TRBJ2-7
SALRGAGSYEQY
>TRBV10-3|TRBJ2-2
AISRTGELF
>TRBV20-1|TRBJ1-1
SASTGVGAEAF
>TRBV20-1|TRBJ1-1
SAIQSEAF
>TRBV6-5|TRBJ1-2
ASSYSGSNYGYT
>TRBV7-9|TRBJ2-1
ATRTSGGDNEQF
>TRBV15|TRBJ2-1
ATSRGGRSYNEQF
>TRBV20-1|TRBJ1-3
SARDIIAGNTIY
>TRBV5-1|TRBJ1-3
ASSTRPGLSGNTIY
>TRBV5-6|TRBJ1-4
ASSFSGGMDEKLF
>TRBV4-3|TRBJ2-2
ASSQATSAGELF
>TRBV25-1|TRBJ1-2
ASSALGTGNGYT
>TRBV4-3|TRBJ2-7
ASSQDRVSNEQY
>TRBV5-1|TRBJ2-3
ASSDPSGNTDTQY
>TRBV11-2|TRBJ2-3
ASSQQGWDTQY
>TRBV4-3|TRBJ1-2
ASSPQGSYNYGYT
>TRBV5-1|TRBJ1-6
ASSLAGGGALNSPLH
>TRBV20-1|TRBJ1-1
SPSPPRRNTEAF
>TRBV20-1|TRBJ1-5
SAPMGGRVSNQPQH
>TRBV27|TRBJ2-7
ASSGTGVEQY
>TRBV12-3/TRBV12-4|TRBJ2-2
ASSLGLAGAGELF
>TRBV6-5|TRBJ1-5
ASSPQGNQPQH
>TRBV12-3/TRBV12-4|TRBJ2-1
ASSPRSGDPSEQF
>TRBV3-1|TRBJ2-1
ASSQRVAGVSYNEQF
>TRBV12-3/TRBV12-4|TRBJ2-1
ASSPPGVQF
>TRBV20-1|TRBJ1-5
SARDSLPQPQH
>TRBV5-1|TRBJ2-7
ASSDGQGITYEQY
>TRBV12-3/TRBV12-4|TRBJ1-3
ASSLGRGNTIY
>TRBV5-1|TRBJ2-1
ASSFRQDEQF
>TRBV29-1|TRBJ2-2
SVVRGVGELF
>TRBV19|TRBJ2-7
ASSYGGYEQY
>TRBV25-1|TRBJ1-3
ASSDGRWRSGNTIY